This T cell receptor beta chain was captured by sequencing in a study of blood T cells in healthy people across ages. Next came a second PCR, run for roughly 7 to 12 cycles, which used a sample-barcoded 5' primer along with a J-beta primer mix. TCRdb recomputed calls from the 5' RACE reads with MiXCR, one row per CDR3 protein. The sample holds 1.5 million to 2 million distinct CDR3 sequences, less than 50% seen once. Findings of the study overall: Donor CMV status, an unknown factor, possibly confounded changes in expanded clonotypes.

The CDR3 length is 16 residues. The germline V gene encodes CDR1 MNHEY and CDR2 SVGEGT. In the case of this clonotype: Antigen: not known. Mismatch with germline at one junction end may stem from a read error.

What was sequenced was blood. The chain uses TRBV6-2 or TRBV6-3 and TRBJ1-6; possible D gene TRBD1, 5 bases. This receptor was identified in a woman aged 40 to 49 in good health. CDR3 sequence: CASSPPGLQSHSTLHF. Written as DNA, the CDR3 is TGTGCCAGCAGTCCCCCGGGACTCCAGTCTCATTCAACCCTCCACTTT.